This T cell receptor beta chain came from a study of T cell responses to AZD1222 COVID-19 vaccine. The study's findings and limits: Repertoires were obtained solely post-peak T cell response.

This clone came up once. No antigen is known for it. V lost 7 bases to trimming and J lost 9 bases; unmatched junction nucleotides: 9. The CDR3 is 13 amino acids. Germline V CDR1 and CDR2: ENHRY, SYGVKD. This table comes from immunoSEQ multiplex PCR, and its TCRdb copy is limited to in-frame clones, with some not included. The sample records roughly 120,000 clones, 90% to 95% being singletons. This material consisted of peripheral blood, taken on day 0 of AZD1222 vaccination. This clonotype was obtained from an adult in good health. The V call is TRBV10-3, the J call TRBJ2-7; 10 bases map to TRBD2. The CDR3 spells CAIKEREGIGQYF. Written as DNA, the CDR3 is TGTGCCATCAAAGAGCGGGAGGGGATCGGGCAGTACTTC.